This T cell receptor (beta chain) emerged from a study of cytomegalovirus exposure and HLA in healthy donors. General study findings and limits: Later genetic work tied a missense DCLRE1C variant to beta-chain V and J trimming. The number of N-insertions in an Asian-associated ancestry cluster was reportedly below the approximately 700-donor mean in a later analysis.

On this clone: As yet, its antigen is unknown.

Trimming pared 6 bases from V and 6 bases from J, leaving 15 bases between. The CDR3 is 14 amino acids. Germline-derived CDR1 and CDR2 are MNHEY and SVGAGI. With 60 Vbeta and 13 Jbeta primers, the PCR was carried out. The authors' processing: In a later analysis, around 10 million of 60 million to 80 million unique beta chains occurred in at least two donors. Sequencing was performed with immunoSEQ multiplex PCR; in TCRdb, only in-frame clones are kept and a portion is missing. V, J and clone size are those of that table, while D and trimming were read from the DNA. The sample holds some 150,000 clones, 87% seen once.

This TCR derives from a woman aged 25 to 45 in good health and CMV-seronegative. This sequence joins TRBV6-5 and TRBJ2-1; perhaps TRBD2 as D (6 bases). The sequenced sample was PBMCs. DNA for the CDR3: TGTGCCAGCAGGATCGACCCGGGGGTCAATGAGCAGTTCTTC. It translates to CASRIDPGVNEQFF.